This entry lists 27 T cell receptor beta chains sequenced from one sample in a study of cytomegalovirus exposure and HLA in healthy donors. PCR involved 60 Vbeta and 13 Jbeta primers. Generated by immunoSEQ multiplex PCR, the TCRdb table keeps only in-frame clones and is missing some. The sample carries about 180,000 clones, 70% to 80% recorded once. The sequenced material came from PBMCs. These receptor sequences come from a woman aged 60-75 years in good health and CMV-seropositive.

This clone was detected only a few times. The genes are TRBV19 and TRBJ1-1; D ambiguous. Germline V CDR1 and CDR2: LNHDA, SQIVND (reference sequence). V gave up 10 bases and J gave up 0 bases, with 9 bases separating them. This CDR3 has 12 residues. The DNA of the CDR3 is TGTGCCACTGAGGGTTTGAACACTGAAGCTTTCTTT. Its translation: CATEGLNTEAFF.

The rearrangement joins TRBV27 to TRBJ1-1; 9 bases are shared with TRBD1. CDR3 size: 13 residues. Germline V CDR1 and CDR2: MNHEY, SMNVEV (reference sequence). Trimming removed 8 bases from V and 8 bases from J; junction bases left unmatched: 9. In DNA form, the CDR3 reads TGTGCCAGCGAGGGACAGGGAAGGAGGGAAGCTTTCTTT. Amino acids: CASEGQGRREAFF.

This clone appeared once. The CDR3 protein is CASSLMRASGSYEQYF. CDR3 sequence (DNA): TGTGCCAGCAGCTTAATGCGGGCTAGCGGGAGCTACGAGCAGTACTTC. V and J are TRBV7-3 and TRBJ2-7, with 10 bases matching TRBD2. The CDR3 length is 16 residues. CDR1 and CDR2 (germline): SGHTA, FQGTGA. Germline trimming cut 1 base from V and 3 bases from J; bases unmatched to any gene: 6.

The rearrangement uses TRBV11-3 and TRBJ2-3; D is ambiguous. Between the trimmed V and J ends, which lost 1 base and 4 bases, there was a span of 3 bases. The CDR3 extends over 12 amino acids. Germline V gives CDR1 SGHNT, CDR2 YENEEA. CDR3 bases: TGTGCCAGCAGCTTAGCCTCAGATACGCAGTATTTT. Translation gives CASSLASDTQYF.

The chain carries TRBV4-2 and TRBJ2-7; the D is unclear. The CDR3 runs to 15 residues. V was clipped by 0 bases and J by 4 bases, with 13 bases between them. Germline CDR1 and CDR2: LGHNA and YNFKEQ. CDR3 loop: CASSQDSLGFYEQYF. The CDR3 DNA is TGTGCCAGCAGCCAAGATAGTCTTGGTTTTTACGAGCAGTACTTC.

The chain combines TRBV7-2 with TRBJ2-7; the match to TRBD2 covers 7 bases. Per the germline V gene, CDR1 is SGHTA and CDR2 is FQGNSA. J lost 1 base, V lost 1 base, and 4 bases had no gene match. This CDR3 has 15 residues. The chain's CDR3 is CASSLEGGSSYEQYF. CDR3 nucleotides: TGTGCCAGCAGCTTAGAGGGCGGGAGTTCCTACGAGCAGTACTTC.

Of note for this clone: Other DNA sequences within the sample encode an identical CDR3. This rearrangement joins TRBV28 to TRBJ1-1; no reliable D call. The CDR3 loop spans 15 amino acids. V gave up 5 bases and J gave up 1 base, with 14 bases separating them. CDR1 MDHEN and CDR2 SYDVKM come from the germline V gene. In nucleotides, the CDR3 is TGTGCCAGCAGTGGGAGGGTCCCGAGGAACACTGAAGCTTTCTTT. Translation: CASSGRVPRNTEAFF.

This sequence joins TRBV4-3 and TRBJ2-7, with D perhaps TRBD2 (5 bases). CDR3 length equals 13 residues. Germline CDR1 LGHNA, CDR2 YSLEER. Trimming pared 3 bases from V and 1 base from J, leaving 7 bases between. The chain's CDR3 is CASSQGVSYEQYF. The CDR3 region has the DNA TGCGCCAGCAGCCAGGGAGTATCCTACGAGCAGTACTTC.

This clone appeared a few times. One junction end does not reproduce the germline sequence, and a read error may be involved. This sequence joins TRBV27 and TRBJ2-4; TRBD2 matches 15 bases. The CDR3 sequence is 18 residues long. Germline assignment: CDR1 MNHEY and CDR2 SMNVEV (reference sequence). Here the CDR3 reads CASSLGLAGGWAKNSQYF. CDR3 nucleotide sequence: TGTGCCAGCAGTTTGGGACTAGCGGGAGGATGGGCCAAAAACAGTCAGTACTTC.

This clone was detected only once. The V gene is TRBV5-4, the J gene TRBJ2-7; 7 bases match TRBD1. Germline assignment: CDR1 SGHNT and CDR2 YYREEE (reference sequence). The CDR3 covers 14 residues. J gave up 6 bases and V 4 bases, and 10 bases lay outside the gene matches. CDR3 region: CASSKGTVSSEQYF. CDR3 bases: TGTGCCAGCAGCAAAGGGACAGTAAGTTCCGAGCAGTACTTC.

The gene calls are TRBV9 and TRBJ2-7; 7 bases line up with TRBD2. The V gene's germline CDR1 is SGDLS and CDR2 YYNGEE. The CDR3 runs to 15 residues. Trimming cost V 0 bases and J 2 bases; bases outside gene matches: 5. The CDR3 region has the DNA TGTGCCAGCAGCGTAGTGGCTAGCGGAGCCTACGAGCAGTACTTC. Encoded protein: CASSVVASGAYEQYF. Together with reference TRBV9 and TRBJ2-7, the CDR3 gives the full variable domain: DSGVTQTPKHLITATGQRVTLRCSPRSGDLSVYWYQQSLDQGLQFLIQYYNGEERAKGNILERFSAQQFPDLHSELNLSSLELGDSALYFCASSVVASGAYEQYFGPGTRLTVT.

J is TRBJ2-5 and V is TRBV5-1; perhaps TRBD2 as D (6 bases). Trimming removed 0 bases from V and 5 bases from J, with 11 bases in between. In germline, CDR1 is SGHRS, CDR2 YFSETQ. The CDR3 has 14 residues. The CDR3 sequence: CASSLGGGAETQYF. In DNA, the CDR3 is TGCGCCAGCAGCTTGGGAGGCGGGGCGGAGACCCAGTACTTC.

J is TRBJ1-2 and V is TRBV5-4, with D possibly being TRBD1 (5 bases). Trimming took off 7 bases at V and 2 bases at J, with 12 bases between the two ends. The V gene's germline CDR1 is SGHNT and CDR2 YYREEE (reference sequence). The length of the CDR3 is 13 residues. The CDR3 DNA is TGTGCCAGCGGGGATGGGGGGAACTATGGCTACACCTTC. Translating gives CASGDGGNYGYTF.

V gene TRBV7-6 combines with J gene TRBJ2-3, with 8 nucleotides matching TRBD2. Germline V lookup: CDR1 SGHVS, CDR2 FNYEAQ. The CDR3 contains 15 residues. V trimming: 1 base; J trimming: 7 bases; junction bases outside the gene matches: 7. The CDR3 loop is CASSLDRTSRHTQYF. CDR3 in DNA: TGTGCCAGCAGCTTAGATAGGACTAGCAGACATACGCAGTATTTT.

This chain joins TRBV28 and TRBJ2-7; 8 bases align to TRBD2. J lost 4 bases, V lost 4 bases, and 6 bases had no gene match. The V gene's germline CDR1 is MDHEN and CDR2 SYDVKM. The CDR3 is made up of 14 amino acids. The CDR3 sequence: CASSSGGAGYEQYF. The CDR3 region has the DNA TGTGCCAGCAGTTCGGGAGGGGCCGGTTACGAGCAGTACTTC.

The chain links TRBV5-1 to TRBJ2-1; 8 bases align to TRBD2. The germline V gene encodes CDR1 SGHRS and CDR2 YFSETQ. Trimming took 6 bases from V and 2 from J; bases not matched to a gene: 7. The CDR3 spans 15 residues. The CDR3 nucleotides are TGCGCCAGCACCCGTAGCGGGGAAACCTACAATGAGCAGTTCTTC. It specifies CASTRSGETYNEQFF.

The CDR3 DNA reads as TGTGCCAGCAGCTTGACTAGCGGGGGGGCCAGAGTTGAGCAGTTCTTC. Encoded protein: CASSLTSGGARVEQFF. The chain recombines TRBV5-4 with TRBJ2-1; 13 nucleotides align to TRBD2. Trimming removed 1 base from V and 9 bases from J; junction bases left unmatched: 7. The CDR3 has 16 residues. In germline, CDR1 is SGHNT, CDR2 YYREEE (reference sequence).

Turning to this clone: An end of the junction differs from the germline gene, which may be a read error. The chain is built from TRBV7-2 and TRBJ2-6; the match to TRBD2 covers 9 bases. The CDR3 sequence is 18 residues long. Looked up from germline, CDR1 is SGHTA and CDR2 is FQGNSA. In DNA, the CDR3 is TGTGCCAGCAGCTTCACCGGGACTAGCTTGTCTGGGGCCAACGGCCTGACTTTC. This translates into CASSFTGTSLSGANGLTF.

The rearrangement uses TRBV27 and TRBJ2-1; 8 bases are shared with TRBD1. Trimming cost V 1 base and J 1 base; bases outside gene matches: 6. Germline loops: CDR1 MNHEY, CDR2 SMNVEV (reference sequence). The CDR3 contains 17 residues. The CDR3 protein is CASSLYPGTGSYNEQFF. The CDR3 DNA reads TGTGCCAGCAGTTTATATCCCGGGACAGGATCCTACAATGAGCAGTTCTTC.

This chain links TRBV6-1 with TRBJ2-5; no reliable D call. V was trimmed by 6 bases and J by 3 bases, leaving 5 bases between them. Germline CDR1 reads MNHNS; CDR2 reads SASEGT. The CDR3 is made up of 11 amino acids. CDR3 loop: CASSFKETQYF. CDR3 DNA sequence: TGTGCCAGCAGCTTTAAAGAGACCCAGTACTTC.

CDR3 sequence reads: CASNPTVSSTDTQYF. CDR3 in DNA: TGTGCCAGTAACCCGACAGTGAGCAGCACAGATACGCAGTATTTT. The genes are TRBV19 and TRBJ2-3; tentatively, D is TRBD1 (5 bases). Germline V gene sequence: CDR1 LNHDA, CDR2 SQIVND (reference sequence). The CDR3 contains 15 residues. The V end was cut by 7 bases, the J end by 0 bases, with 14 bases between.

The chain uses TRBV7-6 and TRBJ1-1; a possible D gene is TRBD1 (5 bases). There are 14 residues in the CDR3. Germline CDR1 SGHVS, CDR2 FNYEAQ. V was trimmed by 5 bases and J by 0 bases, leaving 10 bases between them. CDR3 DNA: TGTGCCAGCAGCCGTCAGACAGTGAACACTGAAGCTTTCTTT. It translates to CASSRQTVNTEAFF.

This clone has a handful of counts. The rearrangement links TRBV4-3 to TRBJ1-1; no definite D call. CDR3 size: 12 residues. The germline V and J ends were trimmed by 3 bases and 9 bases, with 11 bases remaining between them. Germline values: CDR1 LGHNA, CDR2 YSLEER. The CDR3 DNA reads as TGCGCCAGCAGCCATGGCGGGGTTCAAGCTTTCTTT. It is translated as CASSHGGVQAFF.

This chain uses TRBV6-4 with TRBJ2-3; perhaps TRBD2 as D (5 bases). The ends were cut back, 4 bases at V and 3 bases at J, with 11 bases in the middle. The CDR3 runs to 14 residues. Germline CDR1 reads MRHNA; CDR2 reads SNTAGT. CDR3 protein: CASSVTPGTDTQYF. Here the CDR3 DNA reads TGTGCCAGCAGTGTCACCCCGGGAACAGATACGCAGTATTTT.

The chain employs TRBV19 and TRBJ2-6, with D perhaps matching TRBD1 (6 bases). V lost 3 bases and J lost 2, with 17 bases in between. The CDR3 contains 18 residues. CDR1 is LNHDA and CDR2 is SQIVND in the germline V gene (reference sequence). The CDR3 sequence: CASSIGTGKNTGANVLTF. As DNA, the CDR3 is TGTGCCAGTAGTATTGGTACAGGGAAAAACACTGGGGCCAACGTCCTGACTTTC. Drawing the rest from reference TRBV19 and TRBJ2-6, the complete variable domain is DGGITQSPKYLFRKEGQNVTLSCEQNLNHDAMYWYRQDPGQGLRLIYYSQIVNDFQKGDIAEGYSVSREKKESFPLTVTSAQKNPTAFYLCASSIGTGKNTGANVLTFGAGSRLTVL.

The V call is TRBV5-1, the J call TRBJ1-1, with a weak D call TRBD1 (6 bases). The CDR3 consists of 15 residues. Trimming stripped 4 bases from V and 0 bases from J, with 13 bases between. The germline V gene encodes CDR1 SGHRS and CDR2 YFSETQ. CDR3 nucleotide sequence: TGCGCCAGCAGCGGCGGACAGAATCTGAACACTGAAGCTTTCTTT. Translated: CASSGGQNLNTEAFF. Complete variable domain (other parts from reference TRBV5-1 and TRBJ1-1): KAGVTQTPRYLIKTRGQQVTLSCSPISGHRSVSWYQQTPGQGLQFLFEYFSETQRNKGNFPGRFSGRQFSNSRSEMNVSTLELGDSALYLCASSGGQNLNTEAFFGQGTRLTVV.

As regards this clone: At one end the junction does not follow the germline gene, possibly because of a read error. The gene calls are TRBV6-1 and TRBJ2-1, with D tentatively TRBD2 (7 bases). The V gene's germline CDR1 is MNHNS and CDR2 SASEGT. This CDR3 has 12 residues. The CDR3 loop reads CATGGAYNGQFF. The CDR3 coding sequence is TGCGCCACGGGGGGCGCCTACAATGGGCAGTTCTTC.